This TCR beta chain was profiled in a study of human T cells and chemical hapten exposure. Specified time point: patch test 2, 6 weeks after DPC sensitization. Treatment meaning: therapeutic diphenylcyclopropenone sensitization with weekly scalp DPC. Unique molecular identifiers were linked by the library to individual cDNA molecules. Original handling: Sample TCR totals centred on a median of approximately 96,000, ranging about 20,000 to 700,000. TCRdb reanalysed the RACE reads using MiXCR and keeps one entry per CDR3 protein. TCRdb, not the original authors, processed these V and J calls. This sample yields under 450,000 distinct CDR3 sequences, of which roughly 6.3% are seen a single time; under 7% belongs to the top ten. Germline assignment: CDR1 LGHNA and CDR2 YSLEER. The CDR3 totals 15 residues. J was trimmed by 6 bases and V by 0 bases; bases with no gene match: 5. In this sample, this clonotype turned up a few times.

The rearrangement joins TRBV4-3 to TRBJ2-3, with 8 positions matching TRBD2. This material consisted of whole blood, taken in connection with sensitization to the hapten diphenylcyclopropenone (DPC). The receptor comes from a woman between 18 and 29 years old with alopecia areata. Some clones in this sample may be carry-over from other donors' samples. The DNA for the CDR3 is TGCGCCAGCAGCCAAGAGGCGGGGGGCGGTGATACGCAGTATTTT. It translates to CASSQEAGGGDTQYF.